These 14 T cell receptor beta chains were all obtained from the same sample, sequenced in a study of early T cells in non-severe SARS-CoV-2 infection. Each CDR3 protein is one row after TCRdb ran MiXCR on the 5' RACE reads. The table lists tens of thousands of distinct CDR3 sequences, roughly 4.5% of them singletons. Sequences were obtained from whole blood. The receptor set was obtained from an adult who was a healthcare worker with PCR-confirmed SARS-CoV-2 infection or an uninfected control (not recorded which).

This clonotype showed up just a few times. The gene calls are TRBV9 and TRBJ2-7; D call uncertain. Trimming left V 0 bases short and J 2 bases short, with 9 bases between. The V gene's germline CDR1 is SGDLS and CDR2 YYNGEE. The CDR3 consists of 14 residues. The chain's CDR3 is CASSVDQRAYEQYF. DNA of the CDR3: TGTGCCAGCAGCGTAGATCAGCGAGCCTACGAGCAGTACTTC.

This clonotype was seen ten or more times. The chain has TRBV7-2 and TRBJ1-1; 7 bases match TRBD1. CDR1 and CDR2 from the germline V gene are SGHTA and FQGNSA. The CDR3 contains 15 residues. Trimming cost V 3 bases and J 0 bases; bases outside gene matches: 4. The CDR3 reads CASSFDRAMNTEAFF. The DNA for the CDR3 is TGTGCCAGCAGCTTCGACAGGGCCATGAACACTGAAGCTTTCTTT.

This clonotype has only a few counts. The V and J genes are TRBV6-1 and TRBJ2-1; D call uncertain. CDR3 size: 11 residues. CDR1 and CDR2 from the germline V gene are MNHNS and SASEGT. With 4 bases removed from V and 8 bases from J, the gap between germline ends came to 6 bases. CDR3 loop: CASSAGHEQFF. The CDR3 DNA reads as TGTGCCAGCAGTGCCGGGCATGAGCAGTTCTTC.

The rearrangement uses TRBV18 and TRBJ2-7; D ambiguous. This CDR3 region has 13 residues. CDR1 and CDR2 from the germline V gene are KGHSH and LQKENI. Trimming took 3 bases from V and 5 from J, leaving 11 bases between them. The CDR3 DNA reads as TGTGCCAGCTCACCTAGGCAGTTCGACGAGCAGTACTTC. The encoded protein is CASSPRQFDEQYF.

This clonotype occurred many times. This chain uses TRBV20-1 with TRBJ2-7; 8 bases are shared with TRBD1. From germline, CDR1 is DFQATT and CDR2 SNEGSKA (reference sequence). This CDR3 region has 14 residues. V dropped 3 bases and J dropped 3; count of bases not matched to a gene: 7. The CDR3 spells CSASSGGRIYEQYF. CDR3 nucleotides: TGCAGTGCTAGTTCAGGGGGCAGGATCTACGAGCAGTACTTC.

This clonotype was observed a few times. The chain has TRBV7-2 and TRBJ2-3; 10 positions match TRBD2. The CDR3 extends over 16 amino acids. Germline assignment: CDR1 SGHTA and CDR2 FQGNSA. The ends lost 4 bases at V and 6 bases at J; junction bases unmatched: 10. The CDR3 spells CASSSIAGGSRDTQYF. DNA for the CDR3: TGTGCCAGCAGCTCTATAGCGGGGGGCTCTCGGGATACGCAGTATTTT.

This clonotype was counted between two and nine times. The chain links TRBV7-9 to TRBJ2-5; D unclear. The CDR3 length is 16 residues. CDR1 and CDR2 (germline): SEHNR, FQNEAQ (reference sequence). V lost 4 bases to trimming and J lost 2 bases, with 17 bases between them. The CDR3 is CASSSPAKGIQETQYF. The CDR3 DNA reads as TGTGCCAGCAGCTCCCCTGCCAAGGGTATACAAGAGACCCAGTACTTC. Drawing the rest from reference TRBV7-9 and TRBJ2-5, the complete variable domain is DTGVSQNPRHKITKRGQNVTFRCDPISEHNRLYWYRQTLGQGPEFLTYFQNEAQLEKSRLLSDRFSAERPKGSFSTLEIQRTEQGDSAMYLCASSSPAKGIQETQYFGPGTRLLVL.

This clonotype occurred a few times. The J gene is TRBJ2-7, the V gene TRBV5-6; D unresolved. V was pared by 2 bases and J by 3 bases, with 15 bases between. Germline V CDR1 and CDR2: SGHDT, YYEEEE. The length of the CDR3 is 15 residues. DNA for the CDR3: TGTGCCAGCAGCTTTGCGCCTCAGTGGGTCTACGAGCAGTACTTC. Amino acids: CASSFAPQWVYEQYF.

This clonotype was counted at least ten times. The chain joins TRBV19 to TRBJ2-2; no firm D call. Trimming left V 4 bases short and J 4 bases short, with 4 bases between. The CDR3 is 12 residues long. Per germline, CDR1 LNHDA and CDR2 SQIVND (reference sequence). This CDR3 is CASSSGTGELFF. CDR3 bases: TGTGCCAGTAGTAGTGGCACCGGGGAGCTGTTTTTT.

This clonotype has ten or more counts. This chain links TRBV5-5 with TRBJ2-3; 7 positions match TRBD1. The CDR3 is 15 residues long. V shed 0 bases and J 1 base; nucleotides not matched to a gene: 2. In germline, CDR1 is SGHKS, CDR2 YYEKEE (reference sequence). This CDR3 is CASSLGGTGTDTQYF. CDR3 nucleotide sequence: TGTGCCAGCAGCTTGGGGGGGACAGGCACAGATACGCAGTATTTT.

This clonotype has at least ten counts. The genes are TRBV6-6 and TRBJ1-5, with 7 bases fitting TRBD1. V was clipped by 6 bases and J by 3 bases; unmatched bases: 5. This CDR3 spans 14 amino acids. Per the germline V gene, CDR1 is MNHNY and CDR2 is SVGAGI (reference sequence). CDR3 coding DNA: TGTGCCAGCAGACGGGGACAGTACAATCAGCCCCAGCATTTT. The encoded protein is CASRRGQYNQPQHF.

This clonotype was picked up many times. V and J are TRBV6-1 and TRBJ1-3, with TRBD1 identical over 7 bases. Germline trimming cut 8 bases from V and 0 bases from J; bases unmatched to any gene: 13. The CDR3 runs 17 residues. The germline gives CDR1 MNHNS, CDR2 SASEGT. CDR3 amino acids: CASARTGDRASGNTIYF. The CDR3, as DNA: TGTGCCAGCGCCAGAACGGGCGACAGGGCCTCTGGAAACACCATATATTTT.

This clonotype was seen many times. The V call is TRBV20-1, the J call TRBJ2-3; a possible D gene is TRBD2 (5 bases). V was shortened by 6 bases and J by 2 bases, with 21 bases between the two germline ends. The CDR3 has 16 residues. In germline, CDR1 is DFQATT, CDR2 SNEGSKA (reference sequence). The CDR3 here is CSAMTLRRRLTDTQYF. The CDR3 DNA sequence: TGCAGTGCCATGACCCTGCGGAGGAGACTCACAGATACGCAGTATTTT.

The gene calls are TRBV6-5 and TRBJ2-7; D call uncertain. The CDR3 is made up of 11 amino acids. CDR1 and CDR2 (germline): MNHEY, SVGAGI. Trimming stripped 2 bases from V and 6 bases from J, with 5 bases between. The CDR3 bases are TGTGCCAGCAGTTACGCTGGCGAGCAGTACTTC. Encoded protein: CASSYAGEQYF.